This note documents a single TCR beta chain sequence. Its matching antigen is unknown. The data were obtained in a study of T cell responses to AZD1222 COVID-19 vaccine. Study results and caveats: White British ancestry dominated among donors, who included more females, and clonal diversity was possibly underestimated. Baseline seropositivity characterized only six or seven AZD1222 recipients. The breadth and depth of Spike-specific TCRs increased once two AZD1222 doses had been given. Spike-spanning, vaccine-associated CD4 TCRs were dominant at 160-218 and 743-854.

V was pared by 0 bases and J by 0 bases, with 6 bases between. Germline values: CDR1 MRHNA, CDR2 SNTAGT. The CDR3 has 15 residues. Profiled with immunoSEQ multiplex PCR; TCRdb holds only in-frame clones, not every one. The sample holds 65,000 to 95,000 clones, approximately 80% seen once. V gene TRBV6-4 combines with J gene TRBJ2-1; a possible D gene is TRBD2 (6 bases). This TCR derives from an adult in good health. This sample comprised peripheral blood, obtained on day 0 of AZD1222 vaccination. In DNA, the CDR3 is TGTGCCAGCAGTGACTCTAGCGGCTCCTACAATGAGCAGTTCTTC. It is translated as CASSDSSGSYNEQFF.